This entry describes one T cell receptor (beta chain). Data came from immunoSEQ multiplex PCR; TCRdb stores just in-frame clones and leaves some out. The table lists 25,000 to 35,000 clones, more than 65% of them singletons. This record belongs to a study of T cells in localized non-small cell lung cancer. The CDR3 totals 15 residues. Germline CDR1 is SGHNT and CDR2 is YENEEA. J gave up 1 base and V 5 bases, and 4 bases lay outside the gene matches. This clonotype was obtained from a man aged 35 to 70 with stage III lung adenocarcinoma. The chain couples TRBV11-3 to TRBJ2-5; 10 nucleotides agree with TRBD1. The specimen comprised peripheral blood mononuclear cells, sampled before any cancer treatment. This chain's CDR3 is CASSQRTGGQETQYF. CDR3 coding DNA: TGTGCCAGCAGCCAGAGGACAGGGGGCCAAGAGACCCAGTACTTC.